This T cell receptor (beta chain) was sequenced for a study of lymphopenia after photon versus proton radiotherapy. This clone showed up just once. The CDR3 has 15 amino acids. Germline CDR1 reads SGDLS; CDR2 reads YYNGEE. Trimming cost V 0 bases and J 0 bases, with 7 bases left between them. Assay: immunoSEQ multiplex PCR; the TCRdb copy retains only in-frame clones and omits some. In the table there are 35,000 to 45,000 clones, over 75% of which are singletons. Sequenced here: peripheral blood, sampled from a patient treated with proton-based radiotherapy. J is TRBJ1-3 and V is TRBV9; TRBD1 is a possible D gene (6 bases). This clonotype originated in a woman aged 70-85 years with pancreatic cancer. The CDR3 spells CASSVEGDSGNTIYF. The DNA for the CDR3 is TGTGCCAGCAGCGTAGAGGGGGACTCTGGAAACACCATATATTTT.